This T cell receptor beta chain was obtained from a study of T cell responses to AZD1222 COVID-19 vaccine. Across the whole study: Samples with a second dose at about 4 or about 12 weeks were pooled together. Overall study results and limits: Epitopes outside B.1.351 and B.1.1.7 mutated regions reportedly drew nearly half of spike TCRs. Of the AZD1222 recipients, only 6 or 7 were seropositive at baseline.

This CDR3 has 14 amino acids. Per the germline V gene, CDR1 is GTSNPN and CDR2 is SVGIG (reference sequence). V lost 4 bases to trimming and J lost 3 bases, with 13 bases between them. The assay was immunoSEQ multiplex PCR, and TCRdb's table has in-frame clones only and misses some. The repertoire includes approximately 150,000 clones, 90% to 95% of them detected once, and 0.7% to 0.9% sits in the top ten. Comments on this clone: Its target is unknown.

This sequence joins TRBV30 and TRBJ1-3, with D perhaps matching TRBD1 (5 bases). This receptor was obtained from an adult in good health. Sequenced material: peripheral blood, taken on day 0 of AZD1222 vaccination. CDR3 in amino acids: CAWTLGLYGNTIYF. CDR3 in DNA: TGTGCCTGGACATTGGGACTTTATGGAAACACCATATATTTT.